This T cell receptor beta chain was recorded in a study of response to subunit inactivated influenza vaccine (dated by TCRdb to the late 2010s). In the study overall: The study used deep quantitative T cell receptor repertoire profiling to track responses to a trivalent subunit inactivated influenza vaccine.

Overall results and qualifications from the work: The authors proposed that each seasonal influenza vaccination may bring in only a limited number of new T cells.

Unmatched junction bases come to 17, with V trimmed by 3 bases and J by 5 bases. The CDR3 numbers 18 residues from cysteine through phenylalanine. Of the read, only the CDR3 DNA is kept; its 54 bases are in frame from base 1. CDR1 and CDR2 (LGHDT, YNNKEL) derive from the germline V gene (reference sequence). Libraries were made using RT-PCR. The listed sequencing device is Illumina HiSeq 2500. TCRdb ran its own pipeline on the public reads, namely fastp trimming at Q25 and MiXCR clone calling, and kept in-frame beta chains. Entries that share a CDR3 protein sequence are merged under the most common genes and DNA. Here the sample has 530,000 or so distinct CDR3 sequences; about 15% occur a single time. The ten top clones hold more than 9.5% of the sample. This clonotype occurred a few times. What antigen it recognizes has not been identified. Base quality data are lacking; no much larger clone is found one base away.

This clonotype was sampled from a man aged 45-65 years who received an inactivated influenza vaccine. Donor details come from another sample of the same person, matched by shared clones. The chain is made from TRBV3-1 and TRBJ2-3; 7 central bases correspond to TRBD2. The input for sequencing was PBMCs from blood, taken 11 to 12 days after vaccination. The DNA sequence is given as TGTGCCAGCAGCCAGACTTGGCGGGGTTTGGGAGGGCTAGATACGCAGTATTTT. The translation is CASSQTWRGLGGLDTQYF.